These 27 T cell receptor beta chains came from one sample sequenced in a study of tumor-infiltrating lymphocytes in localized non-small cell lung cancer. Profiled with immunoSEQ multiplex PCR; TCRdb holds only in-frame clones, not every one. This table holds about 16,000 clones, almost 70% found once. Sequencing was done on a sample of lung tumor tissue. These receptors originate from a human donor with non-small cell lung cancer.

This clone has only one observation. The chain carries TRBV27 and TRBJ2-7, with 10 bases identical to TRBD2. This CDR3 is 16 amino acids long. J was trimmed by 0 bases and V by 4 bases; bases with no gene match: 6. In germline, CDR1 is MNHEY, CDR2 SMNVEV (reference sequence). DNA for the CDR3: TGTGCCAGCAGTTCCTATAGCGGGAGGCCCTCCTACGAGCAGTACTTC. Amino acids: CASSSYSGRPSYEQYF.

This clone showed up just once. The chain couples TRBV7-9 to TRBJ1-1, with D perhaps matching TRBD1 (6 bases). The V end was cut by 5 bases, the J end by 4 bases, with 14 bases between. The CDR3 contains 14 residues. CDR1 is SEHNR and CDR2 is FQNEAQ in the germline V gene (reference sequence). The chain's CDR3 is CASSPTGMVTEAFF. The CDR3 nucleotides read TGTGCCAGCAGCCCAACAGGGATGGTCACTGAAGCTTTCTTT.

The CDR3 DNA is TGCGCCAGCAGCCAAGGGACAGACTACGAGCAGTACTTC. As protein: CASSQGTDYEQYF. The chain couples TRBV4-1 to TRBJ2-7; perhaps TRBD1 as D (6 bases). The CDR3 is 13 residues long. The ends were cut back, 1 base at V and 3 bases at J, with 7 bases in the middle. Germline CDR1 reads MGHRA; CDR2 reads YSYEKL.

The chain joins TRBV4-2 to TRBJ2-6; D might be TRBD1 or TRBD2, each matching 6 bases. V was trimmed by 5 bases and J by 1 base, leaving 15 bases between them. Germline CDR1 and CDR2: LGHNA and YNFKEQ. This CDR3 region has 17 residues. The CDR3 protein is CASSFGGGLSGANVLTF. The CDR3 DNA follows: TGTGCCAGCAGCTTCGGAGGGGGATTGTCTGGGGCCAACGTCCTGACTTTC.

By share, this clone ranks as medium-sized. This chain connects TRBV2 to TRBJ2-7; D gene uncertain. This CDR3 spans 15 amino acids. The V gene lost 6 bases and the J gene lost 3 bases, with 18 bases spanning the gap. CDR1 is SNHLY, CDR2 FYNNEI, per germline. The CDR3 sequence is CASSPSYSKHYEQYF. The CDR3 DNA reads TGTGCCAGCAGCCCCTCTTATTCTAAACACTACGAGCAGTACTTC.

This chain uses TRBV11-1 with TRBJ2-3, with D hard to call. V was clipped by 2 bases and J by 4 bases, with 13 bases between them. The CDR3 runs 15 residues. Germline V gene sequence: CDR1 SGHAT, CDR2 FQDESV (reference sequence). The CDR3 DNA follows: TGTGCCAGCAGCTTAAGTCCCACCGGTCCAGATACGCAGTATTTT. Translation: CASSLSPTGPDTQYF. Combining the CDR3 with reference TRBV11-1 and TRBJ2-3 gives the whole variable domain EAEVAQSPRYKITEKSQAVAFWCDPISGHATLYWYRQILGQGPELLVQFQDESVVDDSQLPKDRFSAERLKGVDSTLKIQPAELGDSAMYLCASSLSPTGPDTQYFGPGTRLTVL.

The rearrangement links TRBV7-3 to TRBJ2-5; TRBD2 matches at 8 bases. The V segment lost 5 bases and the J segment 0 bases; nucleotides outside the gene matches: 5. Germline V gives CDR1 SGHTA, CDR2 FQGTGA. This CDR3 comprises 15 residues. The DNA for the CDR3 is TGTGCCAGCAGCCGGACTAGCTCGTACCAAGAGACCCAGTACTTC. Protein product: CASSRTSSYQETQYF.

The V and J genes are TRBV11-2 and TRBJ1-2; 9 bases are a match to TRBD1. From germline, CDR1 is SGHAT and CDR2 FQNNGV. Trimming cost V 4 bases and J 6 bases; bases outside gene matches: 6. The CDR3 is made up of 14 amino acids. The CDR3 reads CASSSQGAPDGYTF. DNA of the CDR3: TGTGCCAGCAGCTCACAGGGGGCGCCGGATGGCTACACCTTC.

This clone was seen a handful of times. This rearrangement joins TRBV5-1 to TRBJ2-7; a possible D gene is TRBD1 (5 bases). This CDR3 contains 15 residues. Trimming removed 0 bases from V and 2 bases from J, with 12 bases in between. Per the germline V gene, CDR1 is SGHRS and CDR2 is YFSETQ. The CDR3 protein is CASSLGQGGAYEQYF. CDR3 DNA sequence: TGCGCCAGCAGCTTGGGGCAGGGTGGCGCCTACGAGCAGTACTTC.

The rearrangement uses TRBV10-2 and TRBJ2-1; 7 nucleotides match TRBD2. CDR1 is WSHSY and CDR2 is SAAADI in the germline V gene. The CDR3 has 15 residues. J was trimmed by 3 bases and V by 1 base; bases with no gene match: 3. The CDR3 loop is CASSELGGSYNEQFF. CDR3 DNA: TGCGCCAGCAGTGAGTTGGGCGGGAGCTACAATGAGCAGTTCTTC.

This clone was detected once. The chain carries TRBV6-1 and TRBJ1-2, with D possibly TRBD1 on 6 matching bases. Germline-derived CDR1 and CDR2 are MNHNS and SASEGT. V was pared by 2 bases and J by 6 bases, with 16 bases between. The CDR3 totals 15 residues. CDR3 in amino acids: CASSENFGQSDGYTF. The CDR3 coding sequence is TGTGCCAGCAGTGAAAATTTCGGACAGTCCGATGGCTACACCTTC.

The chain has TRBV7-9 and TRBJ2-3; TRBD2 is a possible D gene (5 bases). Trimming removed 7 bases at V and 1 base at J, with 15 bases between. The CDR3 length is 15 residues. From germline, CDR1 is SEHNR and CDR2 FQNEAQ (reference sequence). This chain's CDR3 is CASTRAEQGTDTQYF. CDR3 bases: TGTGCCAGCACCCGAGCGGAGCAAGGCACAGATACGCAGTATTTT.

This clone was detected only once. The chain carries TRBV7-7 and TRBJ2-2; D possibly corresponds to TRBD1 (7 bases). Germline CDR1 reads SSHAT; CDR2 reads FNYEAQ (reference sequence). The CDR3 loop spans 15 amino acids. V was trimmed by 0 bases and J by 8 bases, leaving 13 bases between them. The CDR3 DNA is TGTGCCAGCAGCTTAGCGCCAGGGGGGACAGGGGAGCTGTTTTTT. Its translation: CASSLAPGGTGELFF.

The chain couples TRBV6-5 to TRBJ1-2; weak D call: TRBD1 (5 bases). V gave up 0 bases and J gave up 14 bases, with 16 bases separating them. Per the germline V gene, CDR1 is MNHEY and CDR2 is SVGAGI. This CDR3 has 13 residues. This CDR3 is CASSYSSDRIPTF. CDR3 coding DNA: TGTGCCAGCAGTTACTCGTCCGACAGAATCCCTACCTTC.

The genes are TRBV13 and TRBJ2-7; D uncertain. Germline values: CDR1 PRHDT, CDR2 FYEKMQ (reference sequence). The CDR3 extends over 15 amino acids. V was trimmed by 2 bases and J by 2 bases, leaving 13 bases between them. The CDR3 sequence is CASSLMGKGTYEQYF. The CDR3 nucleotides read TGTGCCAGCAGCTTAATGGGGAAGGGCACCTACGAGCAGTACTTC.

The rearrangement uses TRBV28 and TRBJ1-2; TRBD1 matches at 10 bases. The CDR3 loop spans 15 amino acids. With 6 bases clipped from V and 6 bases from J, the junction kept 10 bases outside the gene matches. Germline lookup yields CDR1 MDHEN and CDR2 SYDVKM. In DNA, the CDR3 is TGTGCCAGCAGAGCGGACAGGGGGGTCTTGGATGGCTACACCTTC. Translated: CASRADRGVLDGYTF.

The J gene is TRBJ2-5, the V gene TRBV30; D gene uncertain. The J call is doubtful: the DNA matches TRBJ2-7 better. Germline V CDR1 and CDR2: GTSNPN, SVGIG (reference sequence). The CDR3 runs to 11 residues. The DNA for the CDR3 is TGTGCCTGGAGTTCTCGCTACGAGCAGTACTTC. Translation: CAWSSRYEQYF.

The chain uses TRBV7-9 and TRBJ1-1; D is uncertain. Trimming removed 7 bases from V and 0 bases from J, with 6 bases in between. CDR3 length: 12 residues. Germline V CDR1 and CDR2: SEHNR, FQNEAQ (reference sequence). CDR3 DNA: TGTGCCAGCAATCAGGTGAACACTGAAGCTTTCTTT. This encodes CASNQVNTEAFF.

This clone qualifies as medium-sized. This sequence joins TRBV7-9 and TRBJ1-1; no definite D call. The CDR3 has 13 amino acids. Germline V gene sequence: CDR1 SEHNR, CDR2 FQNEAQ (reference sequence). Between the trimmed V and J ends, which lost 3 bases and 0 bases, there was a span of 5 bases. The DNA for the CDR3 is TGTGCCAGCAGCTTTATCATGAACACTGAAGCTTTCTTT. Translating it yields CASSFIMNTEAFF.

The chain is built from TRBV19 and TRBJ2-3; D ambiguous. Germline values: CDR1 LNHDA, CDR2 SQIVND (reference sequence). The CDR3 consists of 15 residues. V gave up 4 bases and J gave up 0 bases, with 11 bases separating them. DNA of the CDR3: TGTGCCAGTAGTAAGCAGGCTAGAAGCACAGATACGCAGTATTTT. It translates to CASSKQARSTDTQYF.

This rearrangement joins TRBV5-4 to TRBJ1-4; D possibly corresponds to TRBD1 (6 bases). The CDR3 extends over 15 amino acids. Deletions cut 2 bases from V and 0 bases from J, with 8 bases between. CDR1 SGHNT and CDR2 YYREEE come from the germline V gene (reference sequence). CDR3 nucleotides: TGTGCCAGCAGCTTCACAGGGACAACTAATGAAAAACTGTTTTTT. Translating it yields CASSFTGTTNEKLFF.

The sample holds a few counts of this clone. The CDR3 nucleotides are TGTGCCAGCAGTTTATGGGACCGCTACGAGCAGTACTTC. Protein: CASSLWDRYEQYF. The rearrangement uses TRBV28 and TRBJ2-7, with D uncertain. The CDR3 totals 13 residues. Trimming shortened V by 0 bases and J by 3 bases, and 6 bases separated the two germline ends. Germline V CDR1 and CDR2: MDHEN, SYDVKM.

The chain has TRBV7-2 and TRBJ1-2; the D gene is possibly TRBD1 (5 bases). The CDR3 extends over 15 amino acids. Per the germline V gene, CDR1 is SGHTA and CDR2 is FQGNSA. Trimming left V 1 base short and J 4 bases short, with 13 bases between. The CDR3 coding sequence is TGTGCCAGCAGCTTAGGGCAGGGCTTAACCTATGGCTACACCTTC. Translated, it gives CASSLGQGLTYGYTF.

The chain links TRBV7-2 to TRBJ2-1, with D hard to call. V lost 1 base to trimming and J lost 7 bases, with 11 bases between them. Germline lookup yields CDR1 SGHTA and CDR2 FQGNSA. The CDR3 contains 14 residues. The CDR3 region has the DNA TGTGCCAGCAGCTTAGATTTACAACTGAATGAGCAGTTCTTC. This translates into CASSLDLQLNEQFF.

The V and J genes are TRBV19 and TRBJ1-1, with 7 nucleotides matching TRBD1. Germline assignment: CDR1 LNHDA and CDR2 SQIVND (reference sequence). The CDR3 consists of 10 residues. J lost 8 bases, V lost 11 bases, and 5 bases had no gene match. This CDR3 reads CASQQGEAFF. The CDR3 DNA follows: TGTGCCTCTCAACAGGGGGAAGCTTTCTTT.

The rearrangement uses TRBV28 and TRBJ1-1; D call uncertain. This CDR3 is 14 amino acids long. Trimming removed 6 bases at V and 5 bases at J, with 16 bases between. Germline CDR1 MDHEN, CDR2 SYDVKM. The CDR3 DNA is TGTGCCAGCAGCCTTGAGTACGGGAGGACTGAAGCTTTCTTT. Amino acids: CASSLEYGRTEAFF.

This chain's CDR3 is CASSPRPSGMHNEQFF. CDR3 nucleotide sequence: TGTGCCAGCAGCCCGAGGCCTAGCGGGATGCACAATGAGCAGTTCTTC. The chain recombines TRBV4-2 with TRBJ2-1; 9 bases are shared with TRBD2. CDR1 is LGHNA and CDR2 is YNFKEQ in the germline V gene. V lost 4 bases to trimming and J lost 5 bases; unmatched junction nucleotides: 9. The CDR3 loop spans 16 amino acids.